This TCR beta chain derives from a study of blood T cell repertoires in COVID-19. Study in general: Samples of COVID-19 (acute and convalescent) were obtained from the United States, Italy and Spain. In each case, the material was cDNA or gDNA derived from T cells, B-cell-depleted T cells, or PBMCs.

Per germline, CDR1 SGHTA and CDR2 FQGNSA. Trimming took 5 bases from V and 6 from J, leaving 16 bases between them. This CDR3 has 14 amino acids. This clone was recorded once. Per the study methods: Researchers report that nucleated cell counts were estimated from reference gene primer amplification. Profiled with immunoSEQ multiplex PCR; TCRdb holds only in-frame clones, not every one. V and J calls and clone size are those listed in that table; D and trimming were worked out from the DNA. Seen here are 200,000 to 300,000 clones, 70% to 90% observed once, and the top ten hold about 0.7%. This sequence originates from a human donor in a cohort sampled during active COVID-19. This chain uses TRBV7-2 with TRBJ1-1, with D possibly TRBD1 on 6 matching bases. Sequenced input: peripheral blood. For the CDR3, the DNA is TGTGCCAGCAGCCCGGGCGGACAGAGTGCTGAAGCTTTCTTT. As protein: CASSPGGQSAEAFF.